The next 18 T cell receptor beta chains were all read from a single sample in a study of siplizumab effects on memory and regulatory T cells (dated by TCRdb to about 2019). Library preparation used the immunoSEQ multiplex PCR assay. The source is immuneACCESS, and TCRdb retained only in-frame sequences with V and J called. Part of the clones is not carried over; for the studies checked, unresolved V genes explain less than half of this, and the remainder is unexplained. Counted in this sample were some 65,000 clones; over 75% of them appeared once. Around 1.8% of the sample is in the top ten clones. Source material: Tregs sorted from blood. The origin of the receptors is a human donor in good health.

The CDR3 sequence: CAISQTDYYEQYF. The CDR3 DNA reads TGTGCCATCAGTCAGACAGATTACTACGAGCAGTACTTC. This sequence joins TRBV10-3 and TRBJ2-7; the D gene is possibly TRBD1 (5 bases). V was cut by 5 bases and J by 3 bases, with 11 bases left in between. The CDR3 has 13 residues. Germline V gives CDR1 ENHRY, CDR2 SYGVKD.

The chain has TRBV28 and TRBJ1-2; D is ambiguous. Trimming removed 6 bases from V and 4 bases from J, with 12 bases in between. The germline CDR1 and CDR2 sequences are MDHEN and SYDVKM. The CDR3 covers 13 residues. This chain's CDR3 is CASSPRRVYGYTF. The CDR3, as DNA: TGTGCCAGCAGCCCCAGGAGGGTCTATGGCTACACCTTC.

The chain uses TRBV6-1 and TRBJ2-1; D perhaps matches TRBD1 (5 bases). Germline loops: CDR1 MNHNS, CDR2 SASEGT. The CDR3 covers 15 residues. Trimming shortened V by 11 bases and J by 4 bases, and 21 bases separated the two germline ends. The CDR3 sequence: CAVLGRTPRYNEQFF. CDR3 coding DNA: TGTGCCGTTCTGGGGCGTACTCCCCGATACAATGAGCAGTTCTTC.

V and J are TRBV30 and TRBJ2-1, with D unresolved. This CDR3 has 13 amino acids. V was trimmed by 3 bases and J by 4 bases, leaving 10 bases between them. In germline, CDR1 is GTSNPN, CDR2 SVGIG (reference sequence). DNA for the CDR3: TGTGCCTGGAGGTCCCTGGGATACAATGAGCAGTTCTTC. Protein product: CAWRSLGYNEQFF.

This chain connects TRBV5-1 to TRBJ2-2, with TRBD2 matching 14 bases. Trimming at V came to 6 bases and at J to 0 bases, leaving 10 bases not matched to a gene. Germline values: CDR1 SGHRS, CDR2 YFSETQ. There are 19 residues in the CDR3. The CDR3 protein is CASTPSGTSGRTNTGELFF. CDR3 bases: TGCGCCAGCACCCCTTCCGGGACTAGCGGGAGAACGAACACCGGGGAGCTGTTTTTT.

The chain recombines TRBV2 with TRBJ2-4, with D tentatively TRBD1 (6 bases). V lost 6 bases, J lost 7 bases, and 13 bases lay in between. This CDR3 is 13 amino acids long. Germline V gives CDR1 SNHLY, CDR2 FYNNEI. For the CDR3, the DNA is TGTGCCAGCAGCAGGGGAATGGACAACATTCAGTACTTC. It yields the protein CASSRGMDNIQYF.

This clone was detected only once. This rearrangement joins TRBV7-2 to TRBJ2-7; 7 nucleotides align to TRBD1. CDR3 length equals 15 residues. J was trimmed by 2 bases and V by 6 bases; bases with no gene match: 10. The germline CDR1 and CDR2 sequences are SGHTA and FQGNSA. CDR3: CASSPGTVPTYEQYF. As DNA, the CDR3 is TGTGCCAGCAGTCCGGGGACAGTACCGACCTACGAGCAGTACTTC.

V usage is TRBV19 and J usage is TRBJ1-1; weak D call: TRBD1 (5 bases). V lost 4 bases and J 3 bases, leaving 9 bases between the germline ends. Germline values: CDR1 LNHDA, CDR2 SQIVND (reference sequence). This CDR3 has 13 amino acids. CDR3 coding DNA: TGTGCCAGTAGTACTAACAGGTACACTGAAGCTTTCTTT. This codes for CASSTNRYTEAFF.

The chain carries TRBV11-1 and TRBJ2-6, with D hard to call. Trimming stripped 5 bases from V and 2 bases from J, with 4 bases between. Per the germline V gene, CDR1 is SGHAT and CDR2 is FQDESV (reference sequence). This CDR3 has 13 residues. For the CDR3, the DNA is TGTGCCAGCAGCCCCACTGGGGCCAACGTCCTGACTTTC. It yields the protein CASSPTGANVLTF.

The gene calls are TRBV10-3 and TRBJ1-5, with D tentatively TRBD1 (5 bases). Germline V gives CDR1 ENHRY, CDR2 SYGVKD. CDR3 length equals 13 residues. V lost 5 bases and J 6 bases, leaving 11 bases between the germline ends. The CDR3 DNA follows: TGTGCCATCAGTCAGGGAGGAACTCAGCCCCAGCATTTT. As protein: CAISQGGTQPQHF.

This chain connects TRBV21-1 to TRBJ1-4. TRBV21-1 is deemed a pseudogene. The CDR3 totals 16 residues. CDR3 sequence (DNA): TGTGCCAGCAGCAAAGAGGGAGACTTTCCCCATGAAAAACTGTTTTTT. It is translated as CASSKEGDFPHEKLFF.

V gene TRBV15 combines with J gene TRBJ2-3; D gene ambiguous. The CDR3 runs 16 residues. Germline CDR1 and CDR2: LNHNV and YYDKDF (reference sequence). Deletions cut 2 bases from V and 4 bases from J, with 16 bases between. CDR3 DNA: TGTGCCACCAGCAGACGGACCCGAGGCCTGGCAGATACGCAGTATTTT. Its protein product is CATSRRTRGLADTQYF.

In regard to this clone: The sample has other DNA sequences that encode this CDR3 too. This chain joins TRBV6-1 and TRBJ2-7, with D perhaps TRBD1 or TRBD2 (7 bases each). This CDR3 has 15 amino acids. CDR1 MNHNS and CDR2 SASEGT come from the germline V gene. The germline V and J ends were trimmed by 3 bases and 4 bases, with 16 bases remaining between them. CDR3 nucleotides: TGTGCCAGCAGTGAGGCTGGCAGGGGGGGGTACGAGCAGTACTTC. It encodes CASSEAGRGGYEQYF.

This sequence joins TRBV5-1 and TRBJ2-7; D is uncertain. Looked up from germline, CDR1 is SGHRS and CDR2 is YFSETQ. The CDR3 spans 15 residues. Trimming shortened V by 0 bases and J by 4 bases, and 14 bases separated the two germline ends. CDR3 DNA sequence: TGCGCCAGCAGCTTGGGTGGCGGATTGATATACGAGCAGTACTTC. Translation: CASSLGGGLIYEQYF. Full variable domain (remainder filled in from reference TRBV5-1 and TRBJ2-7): KAGVTQTPRYLIKTRGQQVTLSCSPISGHRSVSWYQQTPGQGLQFLFEYFSETQRNKGNFPGRFSGRQFSNSRSEMNVSTLELGDSALYLCASSLGGGLIYEQYFGPGTRLTVT.

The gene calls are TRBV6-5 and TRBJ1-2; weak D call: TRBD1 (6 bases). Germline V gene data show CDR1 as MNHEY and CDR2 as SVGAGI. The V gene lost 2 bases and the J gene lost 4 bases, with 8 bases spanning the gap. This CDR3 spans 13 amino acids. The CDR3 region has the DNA TGTGCCAGCAGTTACCAGGGGCGCTATGGCTACACCTTC. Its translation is CASSYQGRYGYTF.

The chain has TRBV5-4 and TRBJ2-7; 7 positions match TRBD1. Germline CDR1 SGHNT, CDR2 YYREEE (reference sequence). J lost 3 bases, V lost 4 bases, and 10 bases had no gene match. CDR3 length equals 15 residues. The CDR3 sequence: CASSRRHRDSYEQYF. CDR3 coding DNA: TGTGCCAGCAGCCGTAGACACCGGGACAGCTACGAGCAGTACTTC.

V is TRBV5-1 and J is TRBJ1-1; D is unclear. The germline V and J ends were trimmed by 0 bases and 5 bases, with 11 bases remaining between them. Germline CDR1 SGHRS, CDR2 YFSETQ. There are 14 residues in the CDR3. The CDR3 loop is CASSLEGLRTEAFF. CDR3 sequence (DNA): TGCGCCAGCAGCTTGGAGGGTCTGAGAACTGAAGCTTTCTTT.

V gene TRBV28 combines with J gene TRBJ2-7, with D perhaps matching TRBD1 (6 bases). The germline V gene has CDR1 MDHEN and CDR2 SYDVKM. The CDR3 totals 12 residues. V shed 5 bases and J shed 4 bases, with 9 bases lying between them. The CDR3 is CASSAGVYEQYF. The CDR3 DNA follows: TGTGCCAGCAGTGCAGGGGTGTACGAGCAGTACTTC. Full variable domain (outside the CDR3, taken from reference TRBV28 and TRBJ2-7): DVKVTQSSRYLVKRTGEKVFLECVQDMDHENMFWYRQDPGLGLRLIYFSYDVKMKEKGDIPEGYSVSREKKERFSLILESASTNQTSMYLCASSAGVYEQYFGPGTRLTVT.